A selection of T cell receptor beta chains follows, all from one sample in a study of T cell responses to AZD1222 COVID-19 vaccine. Using immunoSEQ multiplex PCR, the repertoire was profiled, and TCRdb retains in-frame clones only, with some absent. The sample has more than 120,000 clones; around nine tenths are singletons. This specimen consisted of peripheral blood, obtained 28 days after the second AZD1222 dose. All receptors derive from an adult who received the AZD1222 COVID-19 vaccine. Each CDR3 is given with its conserved first and last residue. A D gene is named only where the DNA matches it firmly. Clone size, where shown, is once, few, many, or a class for clones that have expanded.

>TRBJ2-7|TRBV5-1|NA|16|TRBD1
CASSLPRGQGSYEQYF
TGCGCCAGCAGCTTGCCTCGCGGACAGGGCTCCTACGAGCAGTACTTC
>TRBJ1-1|TRBV18|NA|16|TRBD1
CASSPGTGGRRTEAFF
TGTGCCAGCTCACCCGGGACAGGGGGACGTCGTACTGAAGCTTTCTTT
>TRBJ1-5|TRBV9|NA|14|NA
CASSVGPEGGPQHF
TGTGCCAGCAGCGTAGGCCCGGAGGGGGGTCCCCAGCATTTT
>TRBJ1-1|TRBV19|NA|13|NA
CASSMAGTSEAFF
TGTGCCAGTAGTATGGCCGGAACTTCTGAAGCTTTCTTT
>TRBJ2-7|TRBV7-2|NA|15|TRBD2
CASSLSGSISYEQYF
TGTGCCAGCAGCTTAAGCGGGAGCATCTCCTACGAGCAGTACTTC
>TRBJ2-3|TRBV10-1|NA|16|TRBD2
CASSGQSGIGTDTQYF
TGCGCCAGCAGTGGGCAAAGCGGGATTGGGACAGATACGCAGTATTTT
>TRBJ2-7|TRBV5-6|NA|14|TRBD1
CASSLVGQGPEQYF
TGTGCCAGCAGCTTGGTCGGACAGGGGCCCGAGCAGTACTTC
>TRBJ2-6|TRBV29-1|NA|13|NA
CSARNSGANVLTF
TGCAGCGCCCGGAACTCTGGGGCCAACGTCCTGACTTTC
>TRBJ1-4|TRBV19|NA|16|NA
CASTLSGSIIGEKLFF
TGTGCCAGTACCCTGTCCGGCTCGATAATCGGGGAAAAACTGTTTTTT
>TRBJ1-5|TRBV7-2|NA|16|TRBD1
CASSLAGTGINQPQHF
TGTGCCAGCAGCTTAGCGGGGACAGGGATCAATCAGCCCCAGCATTTT
>TRBJ1-1|TRBV2|NA|12|NA
CASSESGIQAFF
TGTGCCAGCAGTGAGTCGGGCATTCAAGCTTTCTTT
>TRBJ2-5|TRBV4-2|NA|15|NA
CASSQDEGFGETQYF
TGTGCCAGCAGCCAAGATGAGGGCTTTGGGGAGACCCAGTACTTC
>TRBJ2-4|TRBV20-1|NA|9|NA
CSAGQPQYF
TGCAGTGCTGGACAACCACAGTACTTC
>TRBJ2-3|TRBV4-2|NA|16|TRBD2
CASSPFSGGVTDTQYF
TGTGCCAGCAGCCCCTTTAGCGGGGGGGTGACAGATACGCAGTATTTT
>TRBJ2-3|TRBV3-1/TRBV3-2|NA|12|NA
CASSSRDDTQYF
TGTGCCAGCAGCTCCAGAGACGATACGCAGTATTTT
>TRBJ1-3|TRBV6-5|NA|14|NA
CATASGASGNTIYF
TGTGCCACCGCCTCGGGCGCCTCTGGAAACACCATATATTTT
>TRBJ1-6|TRBV5-6|NA|13|NA
CASGKGEYSPLHF
TGTGCCAGCGGCAAGGGGGAATATTCACCCCTCCACTTT
>TRBJ1-1|TRBV14|NA|16|NA
CASSQVRGGMNTEAFF
TGTGCCAGCAGCCAAGTTCGGGGAGGGATGAACACTGAAGCTTTCTTT
>TRBJ1-1|TRBV28|NA|14|NA
CASSRGSMNTEAFF
TGTGCCAGCAGCCGAGGGTCGATGAACACTGAAGCTTTCTTT
>TRBJ2-1|TRBV7-3|once|14|NA
CASSLTGGPREQFF
TGTGCCAGCAGCTTAACGGGGGGCCCCCGGGAGCAGTTCTTC
>TRBJ1-2|TRBV28|once|19|NA
CASSFSRGGQGTSNYGYTF
TGTGCCAGCAGTTTCAGCCGCGGCGGGCAGGGGACATCTAACTATGGCTACACCTTC
>TRBJ1-3|TRBV2|once|14|NA
CASSPGTFGNTIYF
TGTGCCAGCAGTCCGGGGACATTCGGAAACACCATATATTTT
>TRBJ1-2|TRBV5-6|NA|13|NA
CASSFGGKYGYTF
TGTGCCAGCAGCTTTGGGGGGAAATATGGCTACACCTTC
>TRBJ1-1|TRBV4-2|NA|12|TRBD1
CASSQEDRKAFF
TGTGCCAGCAGCCAAGAGGACAGGAAAGCTTTCTTT
>TRBJ1-1|TRBV5-6|NA|19|NA
CASSLGLGTAGMENTEAFF
TGTGCCAGCAGCTTGGGATTGGGTACGGCAGGGATGGAGAACACTGAAGCTTTCTTT
>TRBJ1-4|TRBV10-3|NA|15|NA
CAISDDISGNEKLFF
TGTGCCATCAGTGATGACATCTCGGGTAATGAAAAACTGTTTTTT
>TRBJ2-3|TRBV30|NA|13|NA
CAWSVRPGDTQYF
TGTGCCTGGAGTGTACGGCCAGGGGATACGCAGTATTTT
>TRBJ2-2|TRBV4-3|NA|14|TRBD1
CASSQRQGTGELFF
TGCGCCAGCAGCCAGAGACAGGGCACCGGGGAGCTGTTTTTT
>TRBJ1-1|TRBV7-9|few|14|TRBD1
CASRGTELNTEAFF
TGTGCCAGCAGAGGGACAGAGTTGAACACTGAAGCTTTCTTT